This is a list of T cell receptor beta chains from one sample in a study of blood T cell repertoires in COVID-19. Clones were sequenced by immunoSEQ multiplex PCR, and TCRdb holds only the in-frame ones, with some missing. The sample has some 400,000 clones; around 87% are singletons. Sequenced input: PBMCs or T cells enriched from blood (not recorded which). The receptors shown here come from a man aged 30-40 years who had recovered from COVID-19. CDR3s include the opening cysteine and the closing phenylalanine or tryptophan. Each record gives: J gene, clone size, V gene, D gene, CDR3 protein, CDR3 DNA. D genes are given only for firm matches. Rows may omit the clone size; those that give it use once, few, many or a size class.

TRBJ1-1	-	TRBV27	TRBD1	CASRSRTGTGGVFTRTEAFF	TGTGCCAGCAGGAGTAGGACAGGCACCGGAGGGGTGTTTACTCGGACTGAAGCTTTCTTT
TRBJ2-3	-	TRBV15	TRBD1	CATSGPRGTGQYF	TGTGCCACCAGCGGCCCTCGCGGGACAGGGCAGTATTTT
TRBJ1-1	-	TRBV30	TRBD1	CAWSVLTGAREAFF	TGTGCCTGGAGTGTACTAACAGGGGCGAGAGAAGCTTTCTTT
TRBJ1-1	-	TRBV7-9	-	CASSSLLTGENTEAFF	TGTGCCAGCAGCTCCCTCCTAACAGGAGAGAACACTGAAGCTTTCTTT
TRBJ2-3	-	TRBV3-1/TRBV3-2	TRBD2	CASSHLGTSGGYSTDTQYF	TGTGCCAGCAGCCACCTTGGGACTAGCGGGGGCTATTCCACAGATACGCAGTATTTT
TRBJ2-6	-	TRBV16	-	CASSPSGGFFSGANVLTF	TGTGCCAGCAGCCCCTCCGGAGGGTTTTTTTCTGGGGCCAACGTCCTGACTTTC
TRBJ1-2	-	TRBV6-5	-	CASSPQGYGYTF	TGTGCCAGCAGCCCCCAGGGCTATGGCTACACCTTC
TRBJ1-4	-	TRBV6-5	-	CAGGGRGATNEKLFF	TGTGCCGGGGGGGGCCGAGGTGCAACTAATGAAAAACTGTTTTTT
TRBJ2-1	-	TRBV9	TRBD2	CASSAGGSLNSEQFF	TGTGCCAGCAGCGCCGGGGGGTCCCTCAATAGTGAGCAGTTCTTC
TRBJ1-1	-	TRBV7-8	-	CASSLLGAVPNTEAFF	TGTGCCAGCAGCCTCCTTGGGGCGGTACCGAACACTGAAGCTTTCTTT
TRBJ2-2	-	TRBV5-1	-	CASSLAAGFGTGELFF	TGCGCCAGCAGCTTGGCCGCGGGGTTCGGCACCGGGGAGCTGTTTTTT
TRBJ1-5	once	TRBV4-1	-	CASTASTLGGPQHF	TGCGCCAGCACCGCCAGCACACTCGGGGGGCCCCAGCATTTT
TRBJ1-1	-	TRBV5-1	TRBD1	CASSLGQGAEVEAFF	TGCGCCAGCAGCTTGGGACAGGGGGCGGAGGTTGAAGCTTTCTTT
TRBJ1-1	few	TRBV11-2	-	CASSLRGRTNSEAFF	TGTGCCAGCAGCCTCCGTGGCAGAACCAATTCTGAAGCTTTCTTT
TRBJ2-5	-	TRBV6-5	TRBD2	CASSQTSGGVETQYF	TGTGCCAGCAGTCAGACTAGCGGGGGGGTAGAGACCCAGTACTTC
TRBJ2-7	-	TRBV3-1/TRBV3-2	TRBD1	CASSNQGATSRYF	TGTGCCAGCAGTAATCAGGGGGCCACGAGCAGGTACTTC
TRBJ1-5	-	TRBV19	TRBD1	CASRETTGSRQPQHF	TGTGCCAGTAGAGAGACGACAGGGTCTCGGCAGCCCCAGCATTTT
TRBJ1-6	-	TRBV6-5	TRBD1	CASRTGQGLPLHF	TGTGCCAGCAGGACAGGACAGGGCCTTCCCCTCCACTTT
TRBJ2-6	-	TRBV9	-	CASSVREGGSPASGANVLTF	TGTGCCAGCAGCGTAAGAGAAGGGGGTTCCCCTGCCTCTGGGGCCAACGTCCTGACTTTC
TRBJ2-3	-	TRBV13	TRBD2	CASSLPAGLALPDTQYF	TGTGCCAGCAGCTTACCTGCGGGACTAGCCCTACCAGATACGCAGTATTTT
TRBJ2-2	-	TRBV30	-	CAWSVAGELFF	TGTGCCTGGAGCGTCGCCGGGGAGCTGTTTTTT
TRBJ2-1	-	TRBV7-7	TRBD2	CASSSQLAGDYNEQFF	TGTGCTAGCAGCTCACAACTAGCGGGGGATTACAATGAGCAGTTCTTC
TRBJ1-1	-	TRBV7-2	-	CASSLNGNTEAFF	TGTGCCAGCAGCTTAAATGGCAACACTGAAGCTTTCTTT
TRBJ1-3	-	TRBV6-5	TRBD1	CASSRTGVGNTIYF	TGTGCCAGCAGCCGGACAGGGGTCGGAAACACCATATATTTT
TRBJ2-1	-	TRBV7-3	TRBD2	CASSFPAGGPNNEQFF	TGTGCCAGCAGCTTCCCCGCGGGGGGCCCCAACAATGAGCAGTTCTTC
TRBJ2-1	once	TRBV6-5	-	CASSYLRGANNEQFF	TGTGCCAGCAGTTATCTCCGGGGGGCCAACAATGAGCAGTTCTTC
TRBJ1-2	-	TRBV6-5	-	CASSYSNLYTF	TGTGCCAGCAGTTACTCAAATCTCTACACCTTC
TRBJ2-3	-	TRBV4-3	TRBD2	CASSQEGLGTSAYSTDTQYF	TGCGCCAGCAGCCAAGAGGGTTTAGGGACTAGCGCTTATAGCACAGATACGCAGTATTTT
TRBJ1-2	-	TRBV10-3	-	CAISGRDYGYTF	TGTGCCATCAGTGGGAGGGACTATGGCTACACCTTC
TRBJ1-4	-	TRBV18	-	CASSPRQSNEKLFF	TGTGCCAGCTCTCCTAGACAGTCAAATGAAAAACTGTTTTTT
TRBJ1-1	-	TRBV27	-	CASSRQIGDTEAFF	TGTGCCAGCAGTCGTCAGATCGGGGACACTGAAGCTTTCTTT
TRBJ1-2	few	TRBV7-9	TRBD1	CASSPGGPNGYTF	TGTGCCAGCAGCCCAGGGGGGCCCAATGGCTACACCTTC
TRBJ2-7	-	TRBV9	-	CASSVDPGSYEQYF	TGTGCCAGCAGCGTAGATCCAGGTAGCTACGAGCAGTACTTC
TRBJ1-1	-	TRBV6-5	-	CASRPAGVDTEAFF	TGTGCCAGCAGACCCGCCGGGGTTGACACTGAAGCTTTCTTT
TRBJ1-6	-	TRBV4-3	-	CASSQAGRSPLHF	TGCGCCAGCAGCCAAGCGGGGAGGTCACCCCTCCACTTT
TRBJ1-5	-	TRBV7-9	-	CAGLGHLGPNQPQHF	TGTGCCGGCCTCGGACACCTAGGCCCAAATCAGCCCCAGCATTTT
TRBJ2-7	-	TRBV11-1	TRBD1	CASSPTGGWTYEQYF	TGTGCCAGCAGCCCCACAGGGGGTTGGACCTACGAGCAGTACTTC
TRBJ2-2	-	TRBV6-5	-	CASSYFTNTGELFF	TGTGCCAGCAGTTACTTTACTAACACCGGGGAGCTGTTTTTT
TRBJ1-5	-	TRBV5-1	-	CASSQGPSAVGQPQHF	TGCGCCAGCAGCCAGGGCCCTTCCGCTGTTGGACAACCCCAGCATTTT
TRBJ2-7	once	TRBV5-1	-	CASSLGVASYEQYF	TGCGCCAGCAGCTTAGGGGTTGCCTCCTACGAGCAGTACTTC
TRBJ2-5	-	TRBV10-3	-	CATQGGGNNQETQYF	TGTGCCACCCAAGGGGGGGGGAACAACCAAGAGACCCAGTACTTC
TRBJ2-7	-	TRBV28	-	CASSLVIYEQYF	TGTGCCAGCAGTTTAGTAATCTACGAGCAGTACTTC
TRBJ2-7	few	TRBV5-4	-	CASSPWRSGDEQYF	TGTGCCAGCAGCCCCTGGCGTTCAGGTGACGAGCAGTACTTC
TRBJ2-2	few	TRBV6-6	TRBD2	CASRRLAGGTRQNTGELFF	TGTGCCAGCAGACGACTAGCGGGGGGTACCCGCCAGAACACCGGGGAGCTGTTTTTT
TRBJ1-4	few	TRBV9	-	CASSTRPGGADEKLFF	TGTGCCAGCAGCACTCGACCGGGAGGGGCGGATGAAAAACTGTTTTTT
TRBJ1-4	once	TRBV27	TRBD1	CASSLLRTGAYNEKLFF	TGTGCCAGCAGCCTACTTCGGACAGGTGCCTATAATGAAAAACTGTTTTTT
TRBJ1-2	once	TRBV18	-	CASSPLEDSLGGYTF	TGTGCCAGCTCACCACTCGAGGACAGCCTCGGTGGCTACACCTTC
TRBJ1-1	-	TRBV4-2	-	CASSQDVRNTEAFF	TGTGCCAGCAGCCAAGACGTCAGAAACACTGAAGCTTTCTTT
TRBJ2-2	-	TRBV14	-	CASSSRSAHGELFF	TGTGCCAGCAGCTCCCGTAGTGCGCACGGGGAGCTGTTTTTT
TRBJ1-4	-	TRBV18	-	CASSHGRDEKLFF	TGTGCCAGCTCACACGGGAGGGACGAAAAACTGTTTTTT
TRBJ1-4	-	TRBV30	-	CAWGAVATNEKLFF	TGTGCCTGGGGGGCAGTCGCAACTAATGAAAAACTGTTTTTT
TRBJ1-1	-	TRBV6-2/TRBV6-3	TRBD1	CASSSPGTAPFF	TGTGCCAGCAGCTCACCGGGGACAGCACCTTTCTTT
TRBJ1-2	-	TRBV7-8	-	CASSLGPQGNYGYTF	TGTGCCAGCAGCTTAGGCCCTCAGGGGAACTATGGCTACACCTTC
TRBJ1-2	few	TRBV9	-	CASSVGPLNANYGYTF	TGTGCCAGCAGCGTAGGGCCGCTTAACGCTAACTATGGCTACACCTTC
TRBJ2-1	few	TRBV5-4	TRBD2	CASSLTSDNLWGQFF	TGTGCCAGCAGCCTGACTAGCGACAACCTATGGGGGCAGTTCTTC